Listed here are 15 T cell receptor beta chains from one sample, sequenced in a study of T cells in localized non-small cell lung cancer. TCRdb's copy holds only in-frame clones and misses some; the assay was immunoSEQ multiplex PCR. The profile shows around 92,000 clones, just over 90% of them singletons. This sample comprised PBMCs, obtained before any cancer treatment. The receptors were sampled from a woman aged 35 to 75 with stage II squamous cell lung carcinoma.

V gene TRBV6-4 combines with J gene TRBJ1-5, with unresolved D. The V and J ends lost 2 bases and 4 bases respectively, with 6 bases between them. This CDR3 has 13 residues. Germline CDR1 is MRHNA and CDR2 is SNTAGT. CDR3 protein: CASSDGENQPQHF. The CDR3 DNA is TGTGCCAGCAGTGACGGCGAAAATCAGCCCCAGCATTTT.

V gene TRBV5-4 combines with J gene TRBJ1-2, with D perhaps TRBD1 (5 bases). The V gene lost 4 bases and the J gene lost 2 bases, with 9 bases spanning the gap. Germline V gene lookup returns CDR1 SGHNT and CDR2 YYREEE (reference sequence). This CDR3 comprises 13 residues. CDR3 loop: CASSQGGNYGYTF. DNA of the CDR3: TGTGCCAGCAGCCAGGGTGGGAACTATGGCTACACCTTC.

The CDR3 coding sequence is TGTGCCAGCAGTAGCCTCCGGACCGGGGGTCTCGGGCAGTACTTC. Its protein product is CASSSLRTGGLGQYF. The J gene is TRBJ2-7, the V gene TRBV6-1; TRBD2 is a possible D gene (6 bases). CDR1 MNHNS and CDR2 SASEGT come from the germline V gene. V was pared by 5 bases and J by 9 bases, with 23 bases between. There are 15 residues in the CDR3.

The chain has TRBV27 and TRBJ2-3; D possibly corresponds to TRBD1 (5 bases). The CDR3 consists of 14 residues. Trimming shortened V by 0 bases and J by 6 bases, and 10 bases separated the two germline ends. Germline V lookup: CDR1 MNHEY, CDR2 SMNVEV (reference sequence). CDR3 in amino acids: CASSLSQGRDTQYF. The CDR3 bases are TGTGCCAGCAGTTTATCTCAGGGAAGGGATACGCAGTATTTT.

The V and J genes are TRBV28 and TRBJ2-1, with D possibly being TRBD1 (6 bases). V was trimmed by 6 bases and J by 1 base, leaving 16 bases between them. CDR3 length: 16 amino acids. From germline, CDR1 is MDHEN and CDR2 SYDVKM. DNA of the CDR3: TGTGCCAGCAGCGAAGCTCAGGGGAAGTCCTACAATGAGCAGTTCTTC. Translating gives CASSEAQGKSYNEQFF.

The V call is TRBV5-1, the J call TRBJ1-1; D is perhaps TRBD1 (6 bases). The V end was cut by 3 bases, the J end by 1 base, with 13 bases between. Per the germline V gene, CDR1 is SGHRS and CDR2 is YFSETQ. The CDR3 is 15 residues long. The CDR3 DNA reads TGCGCCAGCAGCTCTACAGACAGGCCGAACACTGAAGCTTTCTTT. Translating gives CASSSTDRPNTEAFF.

V and J are TRBV6-5 and TRBJ2-4; unclear D gene. The germline gives CDR1 MNHEY, CDR2 SVGAGI. Trimming took 8 bases from V and 8 from J, leaving 16 bases between them. The CDR3 consists of 13 residues. CDR3 sequence: CASSSRGSHIQYF. In DNA form, the CDR3 reads TGTGCCAGCTCCTCGCGAGGTAGTCACATTCAGTACTTC.

CDR3 residues: CASGLGQISTDTQYF. CDR3 sequence (DNA): TGTGCTAGTGGCCTTGGACAGATAAGCACAGATACGCAGTATTTT. J is TRBJ2-3 and V is TRBV12-5; a possible D gene is TRBD1 (6 bases). Germline-derived CDR1 and CDR2 are LGHNT and FRNRAP. Trimming removed 6 bases at V and 0 bases at J, with 13 bases between. This CDR3 spans 15 amino acids.

The rearrangement uses TRBV6-1 and TRBJ1-3, with D possibly matching TRBD1 (5 bases). The CDR3 runs to 15 residues. The V gene's germline CDR1 is MNHNS and CDR2 SASEGT. Trimming shortened V by 6 bases and J by 3 bases, and 15 bases separated the two germline ends. CDR3 amino acids: CASSAVGGFGNTIYF. CDR3 DNA sequence: TGTGCCAGCAGCGCCGTTGGGGGGTTTGGAAACACCATATATTTT.

V and J are TRBV18 and TRBJ2-5, with D hard to call. Germline CDR1 reads KGHSH; CDR2 reads LQKENI. V was cut by 4 bases and J by 3 bases, with 21 bases left in between. The CDR3 runs 17 residues. The CDR3 protein is CASSRRRGQHREETQYF. As DNA, the CDR3 is TGTGCCAGCTCACGTAGGAGAGGCCAGCACAGAGAAGAGACCCAGTACTTC.

This clone was observed once. The chain recombines TRBV6-6 with TRBJ2-1, with D perhaps matching TRBD1 or TRBD2 (5 bases each). The CDR3 spans 16 residues. The V gene lost 6 bases and the J gene lost 2 bases, with 17 bases spanning the gap. The V gene's germline CDR1 is MNHNY and CDR2 SVGAGI (reference sequence). The CDR3 protein is CASSLLVRDPYNEQFF. The CDR3 coding sequence is TGTGCCAGCAGCCTCTTAGTGAGGGACCCCTACAATGAGCAGTTCTTC.

This rearrangement joins TRBV7-6 to TRBJ2-5; 12 nucleotides align to TRBD2. CDR1 is SGHVS and CDR2 is FNYEAQ in the germline V gene. CDR3 size: 15 residues. V lost 3 bases, J lost 4 bases, and 3 bases stayed unmatched. In DNA, the CDR3 is TGTGCCAGCAGCTTGACTAGCGGGGGAGGAGAGACCCAGTACTTC. The encoded protein is CASSLTSGGGETQYF.

The rearrangement uses TRBV5-1 and TRBJ2-7; no firm D call. The CDR3 sequence is 14 residues long. CDR1 is SGHRS and CDR2 is YFSETQ in the germline V gene. With 5 bases removed from V and 0 bases from J, the gap between germline ends came to 12 bases. CDR3 residues: CASSARAPSYEQYF. DNA for the CDR3: TGCGCCAGCAGTGCACGGGCTCCCTCCTACGAGCAGTACTTC.

This chain connects TRBV6-4 to TRBJ1-5, with a weak D call TRBD1 (6 bases). Trimming took 5 bases from V and 0 from J, leaving 23 bases between them. This CDR3 is 19 amino acids long. CDR1 and CDR2 from the germline V gene are MRHNA and SNTAGT. The CDR3 reads CASSRVQGDDLHSNQPQHF. Here the CDR3 DNA reads TGTGCCAGCAGTAGGGTACAGGGTGATGATCTTCATAGCAATCAGCCCCAGCATTTT.

This chain links TRBV19 with TRBJ1-6, with 7 bases aligning to TRBD1. The CDR3 covers 15 residues. The junction had 5 bases not matched to a gene; V was cut back by 0 bases and J by 9 bases. Germline V gene data show CDR1 as LNHDA and CDR2 as SQIVND (reference sequence). In DNA form, the CDR3 reads TGTGCCAGTAGTATAGAACACAGGGGTGGTTCACCCCTCCACTTT. Translation gives CASSIEHRGGSPLHF.